This is a list of T cell receptor beta chains from one sample in a study of T cells after yellow fever vaccination. TCRdb re-called the 5' RACE reads through MiXCR, storing one row per CDR3 protein. Among tens of thousands of distinct CDR3 sequences listed, roughly 6% were seen once. The sequencing here drew on PBMCs, either bulk or a sorted T-cell subset (CD4+, CD8+, memory, or dextramer-sorted; not recorded which), taken on the day of the yellow fever booster vaccination. These receptors came from a man aged 25-40 years who received the YFV17D yellow fever vaccine. The CDR3 runs from the conserved cysteine through the conserved F or W. A D gene is named only where the DNA matches it firmly. Expanded clones are given a class, and other clones once, few, many or no size at all.

V	D	J	length	size	CDR3	DNA
TRBV6-1	TRBD1	TRBJ1-5	15	-	CASSPLRDSHQPQHF	TGTGCCAGCAGTCCTTTACGGGACAGTCATCAGCCCCAGCATTTT
TRBV12-3/TRBV12-4	-	TRBJ2-1	15	-	CASSFLGTGFNEQFF	TGTGCCAGCAGCTTCCTCGGGACCGGCTTCAATGAGCAGTTCTTC
TRBV4-3	-	TRBJ2-7	13	medium-sized	CASSQDYQHEQYF	TGCGCCAGCAGCCAAGACTACCAACACGAGCAGTACTTC
TRBV29-1	-	TRBJ2-3	12	once	CSVQGGSDTQYF	TGCAGCGTGCAGGGGGGAAGCGATACGCAGTATTTT
TRBV12-3/TRBV12-4	-	TRBJ2-3	14	medium-sized	CASSGLGGTDTQYF	TGTGCCAGCAGTGGACTGGGGGGCACAGATACGCAGTATTTT
TRBV9	-	TRBJ1-5	14	many	CASSVGGVGQPQHF	TGTGCCAGCAGCGTAGGAGGGGTAGGGCAGCCCCAGCATTTT
TRBV5-4	-	TRBJ1-1	13	few	CASSQGRYTEAFF	TGTGCCAGCAGCCAGGGACGGTACACTGAAGCTTTCTTT
TRBV12-3/TRBV12-4	-	TRBJ2-7	14	few	CASSTLADFYEQYF	TGTGCCAGCAGTACCTTAGCGGATTTCTACGAGCAGTACTTC
TRBV20-1	TRBD1	TRBJ2-5	16	few	CSAPRPWDREVETQYF	TGCAGTGCCCCTCGACCCTGGGACAGGGAGGTAGAGACCCAGTACTTC
TRBV5-1	-	TRBJ2-1	13	-	CASGSESGNEQFF	TGCGCCAGCGGTAGCGAGAGCGGTAATGAGCAGTTCTTC
TRBV7-3	-	TRBJ2-1	12	-	CASSLADAEQFF	TGTGCCAGCAGCTTAGCTGACGCTGAGCAGTTCTTC
TRBV9	-	TRBJ2-2	14	many	CASSVIQGTGELFF	TGTGCCAGCAGCGTTATACAGGGAACCGGGGAGCTGTTTTTT
TRBV18	TRBD2	TRBJ2-7	13	-	CASSRGLADEQYF	TGTGCCAGCTCACGCGGACTAGCGGACGAGCAGTACTTC
TRBV20-1	TRBD2	TRBJ2-7	12	-	CSASGRAYEQYF	TGCAGTGCTAGCGGGAGGGCCTACGAGCAGTACTTC
TRBV7-8	-	TRBJ2-5	13	few	CASSFDRRETQYF	TGTGCCAGCAGCTTCGACCGAAGGGAGACCCAGTACTTC
TRBV6-1	-	TRBJ1-5	15	few	CASSELAGGNQPQHF	TGTGCCAGCAGTGAACTCGCGGGAGGGAATCAGCCCCAGCATTTT
TRBV9	-	TRBJ2-2	14	many	CASTEGLPTGELFF	TGTGCCAGCACAGAGGGATTACCCACCGGGGAGCTGTTTTTT
TRBV12-3/TRBV12-4	-	TRBJ2-4	14	many	CASSLELTKNIQYF	TGTGCCAGCAGTTTGGAGCTTACCAAAAACATTCAGTACTTC
TRBV5-6	-	TRBJ1-3	15	many	CASSLVQLTGNTIYF	TGTGCCAGCAGCTTGGTGCAGTTAACTGGAAACACCATATATTTT
TRBV6-1	-	TRBJ2-7	16	many	CASTDRAADSIFEQYF	TGTGCCAGCACCGATAGGGCAGCCGACTCGATTTTTGAGCAGTACTTC
TRBV24-1	-	TRBJ1-5	14	many	CATSDPGAGQPQHF	TGTGCCACCAGTGACCCGGGGGCGGGACAGCCCCAGCATTTT
TRBV29-1	TRBD1	TRBJ2-2	12	many	CSAGQFGGELFF	TGCAGCGCGGGACAGTTTGGCGGGGAGCTGTTTTTT
TRBV18	-	TRBJ2-1	13	few	CASSDLRADEQFF	TGTGCCAGCTCCGATCTCAGGGCCGATGAGCAGTTCTTC
TRBV20-1	TRBD1	TRBJ2-5	13	many	CSAPPGGRETQYF	TGCAGTGCACCCCCAGGGGGTAGGGAGACCCAGTACTTC